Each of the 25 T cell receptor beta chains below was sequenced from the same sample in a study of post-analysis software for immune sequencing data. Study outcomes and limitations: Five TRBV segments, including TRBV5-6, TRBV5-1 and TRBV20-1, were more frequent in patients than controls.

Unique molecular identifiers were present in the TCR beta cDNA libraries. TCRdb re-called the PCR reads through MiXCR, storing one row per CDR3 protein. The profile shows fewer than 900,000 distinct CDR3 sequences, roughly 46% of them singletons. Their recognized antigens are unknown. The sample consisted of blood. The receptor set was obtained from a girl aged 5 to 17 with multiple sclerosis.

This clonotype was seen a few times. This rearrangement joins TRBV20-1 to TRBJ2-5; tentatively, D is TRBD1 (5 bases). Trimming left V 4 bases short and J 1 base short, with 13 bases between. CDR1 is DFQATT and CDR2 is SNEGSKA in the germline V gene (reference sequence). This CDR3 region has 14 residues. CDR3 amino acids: CSAIQTAFQETQYF. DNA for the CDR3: TGCAGTGCTATACAGACAGCTTTCCAAGAGACCCAGTACTTC.

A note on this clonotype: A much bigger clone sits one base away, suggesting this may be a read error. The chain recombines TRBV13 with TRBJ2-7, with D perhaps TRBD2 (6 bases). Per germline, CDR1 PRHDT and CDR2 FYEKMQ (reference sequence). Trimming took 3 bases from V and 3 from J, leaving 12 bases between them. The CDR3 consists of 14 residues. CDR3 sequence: CASSFSGGNYEQYF. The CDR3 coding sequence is TGTGCCAGCAGCTTTAGTGGGGGGAACTACGAGCAGTACTTC.

The CDR3 loop reads CSARVASHSYEQYF. In nucleotides, the CDR3 is TGCAGTGCTAGAGTAGCGTCTCACTCCTACGAGCAGTACTTC. V and J are TRBV20-1 and TRBJ2-7; a weak D match, TRBD2 (5 bases). The CDR3 length is 14 residues. CDR1 is DFQATT and CDR2 is SNEGSKA in the germline V gene (reference sequence). Deletions cut 1 base from V and 0 bases from J, with 10 bases between.

The CDR3 here is CASSHPGTSGRNEQFF. The DNA of the CDR3 is TGCGCCAGCAGCCATCCCGGGACTAGCGGGAGGAATGAGCAGTTCTTC. This rearrangement joins TRBV4-1 to TRBJ2-1; 15 bases agree with TRBD2. From germline, CDR1 is MGHRA and CDR2 YSYEKL. This CDR3 comprises 16 residues. V trimming: 3 bases; J trimming: 7 bases; junction bases outside the gene matches: 4.

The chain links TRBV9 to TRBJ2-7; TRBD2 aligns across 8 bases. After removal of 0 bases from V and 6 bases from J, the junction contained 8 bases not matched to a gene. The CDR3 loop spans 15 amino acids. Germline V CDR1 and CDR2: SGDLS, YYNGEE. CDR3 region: CASSVGGLGVAEQYF. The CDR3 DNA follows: TGTGCCAGCAGCGTAGGGGGACTAGGGGTAGCCGAGCAGTACTTC.

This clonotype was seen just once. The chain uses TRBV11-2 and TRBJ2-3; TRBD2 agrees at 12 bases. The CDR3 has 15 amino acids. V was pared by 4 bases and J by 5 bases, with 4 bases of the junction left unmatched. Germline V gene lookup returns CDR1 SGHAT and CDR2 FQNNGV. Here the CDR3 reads CASSSLAGGEDTQYF. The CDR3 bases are TGTGCCAGCAGCTCTCTAGCGGGAGGGGAAGATACGCAGTATTTT. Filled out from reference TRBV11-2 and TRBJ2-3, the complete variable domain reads EAGVAQSPRYKIIEKRQSVAFWCNPISGHATLYWYQQILGQGPKLLIQFQNNGVVDDSQLPKDRFSAERLKGVDSTLKIQPAKLEDSAVYLCASSSLAGGEDTQYFGPGTRLTVL.

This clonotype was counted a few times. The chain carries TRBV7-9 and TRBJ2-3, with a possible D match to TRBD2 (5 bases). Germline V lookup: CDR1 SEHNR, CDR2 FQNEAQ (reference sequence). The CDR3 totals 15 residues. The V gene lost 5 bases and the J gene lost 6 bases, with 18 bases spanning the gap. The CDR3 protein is CASSAAGPQVDTQYF. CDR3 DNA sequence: TGTGCCAGCAGCGCCGCGGGCCCCCAAGTGGATACGCAGTATTTT.

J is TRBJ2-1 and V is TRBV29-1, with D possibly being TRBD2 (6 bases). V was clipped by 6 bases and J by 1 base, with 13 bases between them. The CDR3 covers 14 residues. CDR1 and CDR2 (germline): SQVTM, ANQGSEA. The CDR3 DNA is TGCAGCGTCCGACCCGGGACTTCCTACAATGAGCAGTTCTTC. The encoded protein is CSVRPGTSYNEQFF.

CDR3 sequence reads: CASTSPPRGDTEAFF. DNA of the CDR3: TGTGCCAGCACCTCGCCCCCCAGGGGAGACACTGAAGCTTTCTTT. The chain has TRBV6-1 and TRBJ1-1; possibly TRBD1 for D (6 bases). Trimming cost V 7 bases and J 3 bases, with 18 bases left between them. The CDR3 consists of 15 residues. Germline CDR1 is MNHNS and CDR2 is SASEGT.

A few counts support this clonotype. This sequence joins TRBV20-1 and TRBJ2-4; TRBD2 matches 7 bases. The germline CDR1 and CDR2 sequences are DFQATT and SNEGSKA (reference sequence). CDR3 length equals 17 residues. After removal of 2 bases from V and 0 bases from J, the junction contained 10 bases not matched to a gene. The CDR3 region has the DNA TGCAGTGCTAGAAGGGAGGGCGGGGCGATAGCCAAAAACATTCAGTACTTC. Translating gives CSARREGGAIAKNIQYF.

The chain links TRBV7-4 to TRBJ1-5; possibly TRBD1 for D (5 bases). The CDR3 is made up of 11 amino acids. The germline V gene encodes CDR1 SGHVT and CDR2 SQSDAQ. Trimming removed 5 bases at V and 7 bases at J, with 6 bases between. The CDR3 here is CASSRDQPQHF. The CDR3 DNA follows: TGTGCCAGCAGCCGGGACCAGCCCCAGCATTTT.

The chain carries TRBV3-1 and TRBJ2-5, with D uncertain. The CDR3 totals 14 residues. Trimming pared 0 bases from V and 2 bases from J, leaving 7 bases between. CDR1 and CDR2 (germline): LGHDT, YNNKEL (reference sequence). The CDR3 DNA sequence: TGTGCCAGCAGCCAAGATCGCTGGCAAGAGACCCAGTACTTC. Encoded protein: CASSQDRWQETQYF.

The DNA of the CDR3 is TGTGCCTGGACCCCAGGGGAGGCAACGCAGTATTTT. It yields the protein CAWTPGEATQYF. The chain employs TRBV30 and TRBJ2-3, with D perhaps given as TRBD1 or TRBD2 (6 bases each). The V and J ends lost 4 bases and 9 bases respectively, with 14 bases between them. Germline assignment: CDR1 GTSNPN and CDR2 SVGIG (reference sequence). The CDR3 sequence is 12 residues long. Variable domain in full (rest from reference TRBV30 and TRBJ2-3): SQTIHQWPATLVQPVGSPLSLECTVEGTSNPNLYWYRQAAGRGLQLLFYSVGIGQISSEVPQNLSASRPQDRQFILSSKKLLLSDSGFYLCAWTPGEATQYFGPGTRLTVL.

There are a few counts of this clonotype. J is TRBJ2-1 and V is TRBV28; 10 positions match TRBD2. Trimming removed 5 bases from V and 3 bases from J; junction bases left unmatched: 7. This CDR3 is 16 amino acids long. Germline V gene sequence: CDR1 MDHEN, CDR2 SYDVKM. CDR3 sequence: CASSAAGTSDYNEQFF. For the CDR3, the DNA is TGTGCCAGCAGTGCCGCCGGGACTAGCGACTACAATGAGCAGTTCTTC.

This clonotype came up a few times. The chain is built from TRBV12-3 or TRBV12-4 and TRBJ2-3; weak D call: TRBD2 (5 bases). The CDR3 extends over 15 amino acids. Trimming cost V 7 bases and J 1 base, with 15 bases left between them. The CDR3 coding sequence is TGTGCCAGCACCGCGGGCAGTCATGGCACAGATACGCAGTATTTT. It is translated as CASTAGSHGTDTQYF.

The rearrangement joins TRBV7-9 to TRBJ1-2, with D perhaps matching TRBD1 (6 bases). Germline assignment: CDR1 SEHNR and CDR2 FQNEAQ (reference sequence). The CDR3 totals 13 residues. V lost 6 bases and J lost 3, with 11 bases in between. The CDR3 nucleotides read TGTGCCAGCAGACCCAGGACAGACTATGGCTACACCTTC. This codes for CASRPRTDYGYTF. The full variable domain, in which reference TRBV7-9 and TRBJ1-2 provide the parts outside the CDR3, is DTGVSQNPRHKITKRGQNVTFRCDPISEHNRLYWYRQTLGQGPEFLTYFQNEAQLEKSRLLSDRFSAERPKGSFSTLEIQRTEQGDSAMYLCASRPRTDYGYTFGSGTRLTVV.

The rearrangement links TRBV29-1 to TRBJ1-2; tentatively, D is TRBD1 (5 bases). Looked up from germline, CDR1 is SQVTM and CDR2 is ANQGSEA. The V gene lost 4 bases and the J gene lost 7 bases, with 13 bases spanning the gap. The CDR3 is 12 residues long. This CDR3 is CSVVTESFGYTF. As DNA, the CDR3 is TGCAGCGTTGTGACAGAAAGTTTTGGCTACACCTTC.

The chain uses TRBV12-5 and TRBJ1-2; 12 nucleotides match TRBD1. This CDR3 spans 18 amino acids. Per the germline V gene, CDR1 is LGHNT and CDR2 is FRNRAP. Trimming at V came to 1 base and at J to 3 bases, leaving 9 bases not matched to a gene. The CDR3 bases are TGTGCTAGTGGTTTGGGCCAGCTGGGACAGGGGGCCGACTATGGCTACACCTTC. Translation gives CASGLGQLGQGADYGYTF.

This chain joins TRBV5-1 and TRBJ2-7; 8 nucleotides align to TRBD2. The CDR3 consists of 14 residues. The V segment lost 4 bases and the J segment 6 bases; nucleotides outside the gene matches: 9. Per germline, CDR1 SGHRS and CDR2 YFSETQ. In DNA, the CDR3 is TGCGCCAGCAGCCTCGACGGTAGCGGGACCGAGCAGTACTTC. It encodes CASSLDGSGTEQYF.

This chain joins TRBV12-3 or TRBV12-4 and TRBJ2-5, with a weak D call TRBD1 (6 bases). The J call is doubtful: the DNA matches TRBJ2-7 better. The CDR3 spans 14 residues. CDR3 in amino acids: CASRAPGQGNEQYF. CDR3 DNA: TGTGCCAGCAGGGCGCCAGGGCAGGGGAACGAGCAGTACTTC.

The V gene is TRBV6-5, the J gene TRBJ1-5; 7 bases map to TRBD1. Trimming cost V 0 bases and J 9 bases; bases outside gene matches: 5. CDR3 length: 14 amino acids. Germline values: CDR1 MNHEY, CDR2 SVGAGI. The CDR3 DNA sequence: TGTGCCAGCAGTTACTCGACCAGGGACAGGCCCCAGCATTTT. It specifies CASSYSTRDRPQHF.

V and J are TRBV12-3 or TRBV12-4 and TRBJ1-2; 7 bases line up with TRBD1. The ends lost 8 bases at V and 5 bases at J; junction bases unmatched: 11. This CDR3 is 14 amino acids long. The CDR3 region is CASAPGGKWYGYTF. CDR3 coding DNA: TGTGCCAGCGCCCCAGGGGGGAAGTGGTATGGCTACACCTTC.

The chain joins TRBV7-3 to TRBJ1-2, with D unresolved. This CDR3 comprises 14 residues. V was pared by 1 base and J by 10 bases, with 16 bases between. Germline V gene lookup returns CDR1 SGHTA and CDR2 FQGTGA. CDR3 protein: CASSLIGETKDYTF. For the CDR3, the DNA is TGTGCCAGCAGCTTAATCGGGGAGACGAAGGACTACACCTTC.

The CDR3 DNA is TGTGCTAGTGGTCCCAGGGTTGAGACCCAGTACTTC. Protein: CASGPRVETQYF. This chain joins TRBV12-5 and TRBJ2-5; the D gene is possibly TRBD1 (5 bases). Germline loops: CDR1 LGHNT, CDR2 FRNRAP. The length of the CDR3 is 12 residues. The V end lost 5 bases, the J end lost 5 bases, and 9 bases lay between the germline ends.

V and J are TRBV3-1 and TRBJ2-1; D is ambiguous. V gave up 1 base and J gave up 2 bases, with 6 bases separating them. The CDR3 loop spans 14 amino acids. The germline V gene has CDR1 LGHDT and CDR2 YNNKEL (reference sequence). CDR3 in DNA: TGTGCCAGCAGCCAAGCAGTAACCTACAATGAGCAGTTCTTC. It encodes CASSQAVTYNEQFF.